This T cell receptor (beta chain) comes out of a study of blood T cells in healthy people across ages. V lost 7 bases to trimming and J lost 4 bases; unmatched junction nucleotides: 7. Germline loops: CDR1 MNHNS, CDR2 SASEGT. The CDR3 length is 14 residues. The use of a sample-barcoded 5' primer and a J-beta primer mix characterized a second PCR of roughly 7 to 11 cycles. TCRdb passed the 5' RACE reads through MiXCR, listing each CDR3 protein once. This table has about 570,000 distinct CDR3 sequences, 27% appearing once. This clonotype was obtained from a woman in her 70s in good health. The sample consisted of blood. The V and J genes are TRBV6-1 and TRBJ2-7; TRBD1 matches 10 bases. The CDR3 is CASKPGQGLYEQYF. The CDR3 DNA is TGTGCCAGCAAACCGGGACAGGGGCTATACGAGCAGTACTTC.